This T cell receptor beta chain came from a study of OX40 agonist ivuxolimab in advanced cancers. Study background: Partial responses, seen in three patients, involved one hepatocellular carcinoma and two cutaneous melanomas. Study observations and caveats: At 0.1 to 3.0 mg/kg, clonal expansion of CD4+ and CD8+ blood T cells had occurred by week 6.

The V and J ends lost 4 bases and 6 bases, in that order; junction bases with no gene match: 6. The CDR3 spans 15 residues. From germline, CDR1 is SEHNR and CDR2 FQNEAQ (reference sequence). Clones were sequenced by immunoSEQ multiplex PCR, and TCRdb holds only the in-frame ones, with some missing. The table lists roughly 80,000 clones, around nine tenths of them singletons. About this clone itself: Its antigen is not identified.

The source material was CD4+ or CD8+ T cells sorted from blood, sampled in a trial of the OX40 agonist ivuxolimab. The V gene is TRBV7-9, the J gene TRBJ2-2, with 9 bases matching TRBD2. This TCR came from an adult with an advanced solid tumor such as melanoma, head and neck, liver or kidney cancer. The CDR3 nucleotides are TGTGCCAGCAGCTCCGGTAGCGGGAGTCCCGGGGAGCTGTTTTTT. Translated, it gives CASSSGSGSPGELFF.